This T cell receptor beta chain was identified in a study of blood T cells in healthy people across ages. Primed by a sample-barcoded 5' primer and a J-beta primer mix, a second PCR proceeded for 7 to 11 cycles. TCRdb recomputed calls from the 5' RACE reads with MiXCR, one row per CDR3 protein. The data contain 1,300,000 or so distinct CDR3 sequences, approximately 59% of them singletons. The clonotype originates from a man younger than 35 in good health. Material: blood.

The CDR3 sequence: CAVIGEGGASYGYTF. CDR3 sequence (DNA): TGTGCCGTCATCGGGGAAGGGGGCGCAAGCTATGGCTACACCTTC. V is TRBV10-3 and J is TRBJ1-2; TRBD1 aligns across 7 bases. There are 15 residues in the CDR3. Germline values: CDR1 ENHRY, CDR2 SYGVKD. Trimming cost V 11 bases and J 4 bases; bases outside gene matches: 16.